These 18 T cell receptor beta chains share one sample of origin, sequenced in a study of control samples from healthy donors and cancer patients. Assay: immunoSEQ multiplex PCR; the TCRdb copy retains only in-frame clones and omits some. Found here are roughly 150,000 clones, roughly 92% of them singletons; the top ten hold 0.68%. Input material: blood. These receptors all come from a woman younger than 45 in good health.

On this clone itself: Other DNA variants within this sample encode the same CDR3. The CDR3 nucleotides read TGCGCCAGCAGCCAAGTGTCAGGGCAAGAGACCCAGTACTTC. It yields the protein CASSQVSGQETQYF. The chain combines TRBV4-1 with TRBJ2-5, with D possibly matching TRBD1 (5 bases). CDR1 and CDR2 from the germline V gene are MGHRA and YSYEKL. CDR3 length: 14 residues. V gave up 1 base and J gave up 2 bases, with 8 bases separating them.

J is TRBJ1-2 and V is TRBV6-6; TRBD1 is a possible D gene (6 bases). Germline V lookup: CDR1 MNHNY, CDR2 SVGAGI (reference sequence). With 6 bases removed from V and 2 bases from J, the gap between germline ends came to 16 bases. This CDR3 has 15 residues. The CDR3 protein is CASSSKQGNNYGYTF. CDR3 DNA: TGTGCCAGCAGCTCCAAACAGGGTAACAACTATGGCTACACCTTC.

The rearrangement joins TRBV6-2 or TRBV6-3 to TRBJ1-4, with a weak D call TRBD1 (5 bases). Germline V CDR1 and CDR2: MNHEY, SVGEGT. V dropped 2 bases and J dropped 2 bases, with 12 bases sitting between them. The CDR3 extends over 16 amino acids. The CDR3 bases are TGTGCCAGCAGTTACAGGAACAGGACGACTAATGAAAAACTGTTTTTT. This translates into CASSYRNRTTNEKLFF.

The chain is built from TRBV5-1 and TRBJ2-3, with D perhaps matching TRBD1 or TRBD2 (5 bases each). The CDR3 contains 16 residues. Per germline, CDR1 SGHRS and CDR2 YFSETQ. The ends were cut back, 4 bases at V and 2 bases at J, with 17 bases in the middle. This chain's CDR3 is CASSPEGWGPTDTQYF. CDR3 nucleotides: TGCGCCAGCAGCCCCGAGGGTTGGGGACCCACAGATACGCAGTATTTT.

V is TRBV24-1 and J is TRBJ2-7; 9 nucleotides align to TRBD2. Germline lookup yields CDR1 KGHDR and CDR2 SFDVKD. This CDR3 region has 14 residues. Trimming removed 5 bases from V and 5 bases from J; junction bases left unmatched: 6. This CDR3 reads CATSGTGGRDEQYF. The CDR3 DNA sequence: TGTGCCACCAGTGGGACCGGCGGGAGGGACGAGCAGTACTTC.

This chain connects TRBV13 to TRBJ2-3; possibly TRBD2 for D (6 bases). Trimming cost V 2 bases and J 0 bases, with 15 bases left between them. The CDR3 runs to 17 residues. Per germline, CDR1 PRHDT and CDR2 FYEKMQ (reference sequence). In DNA, the CDR3 is TGTGCCAGCAGCTTAATGGTGGGACTGGGTAGCACAGATACGCAGTATTTT. Residues: CASSLMVGLGSTDTQYF.

The chain carries TRBV6-5 and TRBJ1-1; D gene uncertain. CDR3 size: 14 residues. CDR1 is MNHEY, CDR2 SVGAGI, per germline. Trimming left V 6 bases short and J 1 base short, with 12 bases between. The DNA for the CDR3 is TGTGCCAGCAGCCTCCGGGGTTCGAACACTGAAGCTTTCTTT. This gives the protein CASSLRGSNTEAFF.

CDR3 region: CAWDRDGNNEQFF. CDR3 DNA: TGTGCCTGGGATAGGGACGGCAACAATGAGCAGTTCTTC. The chain recombines TRBV30 with TRBJ2-1; perhaps D is TRBD1 or TRBD2 (5 bases each). V was clipped by 5 bases and J by 5 bases, with 13 bases between them. The germline V gene has CDR1 GTSNPN and CDR2 SVGIG (reference sequence). The CDR3 is 13 amino acids.

The chain is built from TRBV28 and TRBJ2-6, with D uncertain. V lost 6 bases and J 3 bases, leaving 9 bases between the germline ends. Per germline, CDR1 MDHEN and CDR2 SYDVKM. This CDR3 comprises 14 residues. CDR3 region: CASSYQGGANVLTF. CDR3 DNA: TGTGCCAGCAGCTACCAAGGTGGGGCCAACGTCCTGACTTTC.

The V gene is TRBV27, the J gene TRBJ2-7; 7 bases are a match to TRBD1. The CDR3 runs 13 residues. The J segment lost 6 bases and the V segment lost 4 bases, leaving 6 bases of the junction unmatched. Germline CDR1 MNHEY, CDR2 SMNVEV (reference sequence). CDR3 in DNA: TGTGCCAGCAGTTATCTTCGGACAGGCGAGCAGTACTTC. Its translation is CASSYLRTGEQYF.

The V gene is TRBV5-1, the J gene TRBJ2-7; D is uncertain. V dropped 3 bases and J dropped 6 bases, with 10 bases sitting between them. Per the germline V gene, CDR1 is SGHRS and CDR2 is YFSETQ. The CDR3 spans 12 residues. CDR3 DNA: TGCGCCAGCAGCTCCGCAGTTCGCGAGCAGTACTTC. Translated, it gives CASSSAVREQYF.

The V call is TRBV7-2, the J call TRBJ1-2; tentative D call: TRBD1 (5 bases). The V end was cut by 1 base, the J end by 4 bases, with 13 bases between. The CDR3 totals 15 residues. Germline assignment: CDR1 SGHTA and CDR2 FQGNSA. CDR3 DNA: TGTGCCAGCAGCTTAGGGCAGGGAGGTGGCTATGGCTACACCTTC. It encodes CASSLGQGGGYGYTF.

This chain uses TRBV7-3 with TRBJ2-4, with 9 bases aligning to TRBD1. J was trimmed by 0 bases and V by 5 bases; bases with no gene match: 11. The germline CDR1 and CDR2 sequences are SGHTA and FQGTGA. This CDR3 region has 18 residues. CDR3 coding DNA: TGTGCCAGCAGCCCTCATGGCGGGACAGGGCTAGCCAAAAACATTCAGTACTTC. Its protein product is CASSPHGGTGLAKNIQYF.

V usage is TRBV3-1 (or the pseudogene TRBV3-2) and J usage is TRBJ2-2, with 8 bases fitting TRBD2. The J segment lost 5 bases and the V segment lost 2 bases, leaving 4 bases of the junction unmatched. Germline CDR1 is LGHDT and CDR2 is YNNKEL (reference sequence). This CDR3 has 15 amino acids. This CDR3 reads CASSQTGGGTGELFF. The CDR3, as DNA: TGTGCCAGCAGCCAAACGGGAGGGGGTACCGGGGAGCTGTTTTTT.

The rearrangement uses TRBV19 and TRBJ2-7; D tentatively fits TRBD1 or TRBD2 (5 bases each). Germline values: CDR1 LNHDA, CDR2 SQIVND (reference sequence). Trimming left V 6 bases short and J 6 bases short, with 12 bases between. The CDR3 is 12 amino acids. CDR3 loop: CASRSGAGEQYF. As DNA, the CDR3 is TGTGCCAGTAGATCCGGGGCTGGCGAGCAGTACTTC.

V and J are TRBV27 and TRBJ1-6, with TRBD1 identical over 7 bases. This CDR3 contains 13 residues. V lost 6 bases to trimming and J lost 10 bases; unmatched junction nucleotides: 6. Germline CDR1 reads MNHEY; CDR2 reads SMNVEV (reference sequence). The DNA for the CDR3 is TGTGCCAGCAGACTTAACAGGGGCTCACCCCTCCACTTT. It encodes CASRLNRGSPLHF.

The chain has TRBV5-1 and TRBJ2-7, with 13 bases lining up with TRBD2. The ends lost 4 bases at V and 3 bases at J; junction bases unmatched: 7. This CDR3 has 16 amino acids. Germline V gene lookup returns CDR1 SGHRS and CDR2 YFSETQ. CDR3 protein: CASSVEGLAGDYEQYF. The CDR3 DNA follows: TGCGCCAGCAGCGTAGAAGGACTAGCGGGAGACTACGAGCAGTACTTC.

The chain couples TRBV6-2 or TRBV6-3 to TRBJ1-1, with a tentative D call TRBD1 (6 bases). Trimming removed 0 bases from V and 0 bases from J, with 11 bases in between. The germline CDR1 and CDR2 sequences are MNHEY and SVGEGT. The CDR3 extends over 16 amino acids. The CDR3 DNA reads as TGTGCCAGCAGTTACTCGCCACAGGGCATGAACACTGAAGCTTTCTTT. Protein product: CASSYSPQGMNTEAFF.